This T cell receptor beta chain appears in the sequencing data of a study of vaccination and CD4 T cells after COVID-19. Sequencing of the DNA from cultured CD4+ T cells was carried out with the Oncomine TCR Beta short-read assay. MiXCR, run by TCRdb on the PCR reads, gives a single entry per CDR3 protein. There are around 12,000 distinct CDR3 sequences in the sample; approximately 40% occur only once, and 9.4% lies in the top ten. This sample's treatment: approximately nine-day PBMC culture with coronavirus spike peptide pools or control peptides (ViraFEST assay). A few million PBMCs were grown per well alongside roughly 9 IU/ml IL-2 and 7.5 to 10 ug/ml peptide pools. Comments on this clonotype: Its target is unknown.

There are 15 residues in the CDR3. Germline V gene data show CDR1 as SGHTA and CDR2 as FQGNSA. After removal of 3 bases from V and 6 bases from J, the junction contained 8 bases not matched to a gene. The rearrangement uses TRBV7-2 and TRBJ2-1; 7 bases map to TRBD1. The source of this sequence is a human donor who had recovered from COVID-19. Sequencing was performed on CD4+ T cells from blood, cultured in vitro. The CDR3: CASSFSRGLGNEQFF. CDR3 DNA sequence: TGTGCCAGCAGCTTTAGTAGGGGGCTCGGCAATGAGCAGTTCTTC.